Each of the 22 T cell receptor beta chains below was sequenced from the same sample in a study of T-cell memory formation after mild COVID-19. One entry per CDR3 protein, called by TCRdb with MiXCR from the 5' RACE reads. Of 380,000 or so distinct CDR3 sequences listed, around an eighth are singletons. Sequencing used PBMCs or a T cell subset sorted from them (not recorded which). The source of these receptors is a man between 18 and 29 years old who had mild COVID-19 (a few samples of this study predate the infection). Cell type and time point are not known.

The table lists this clonotype with a few counts. The chain couples TRBV11-1 to TRBJ1-2; TRBD1 matches 8 bases. After removal of 5 bases from V and 0 bases from J, the junction contained 14 bases not matched to a gene. CDR3 length: 18 amino acids. Germline values: CDR1 SGHAT, CDR2 FQDESV (reference sequence). The CDR3 coding sequence is TGTGCCAGCAGCCCAATCGGAGGACAGGGACAAGCTAACTATGGCTACACCTTC. Protein: CASSPIGGQGQANYGYTF. Variable domain in full (rest from reference TRBV11-1 and TRBJ1-2): EAEVAQSPRYKITEKSQAVAFWCDPISGHATLYWYRQILGQGPELLVQFQDESVVDDSQLPKDRFSAERLKGVDSTLKIQPAELGDSAMYLCASSPIGGQGQANYGYTFGSGTRLTVV.

This chain connects TRBV7-9 to TRBJ1-1, with 7 bases identical to TRBD1. The J segment lost 1 base and the V segment lost 6 bases, leaving 8 bases of the junction unmatched. CDR3 size: 15 residues. CDR1 is SEHNR and CDR2 is FQNEAQ in the germline V gene (reference sequence). CDR3 DNA: TGTGCCAGCAGACGGGAACAGGGGCGGAACACTGAAGCTTTCTTT. As protein: CASRREQGRNTEAFF.

This clonotype came up a few times. The rearrangement uses TRBV11-2 and TRBJ2-2; D not certain. Germline V gene data show CDR1 as SGHAT and CDR2 as FQNNGV. Deletions cut 2 bases from V and 2 bases from J, with 12 bases between. The CDR3 has 16 residues. CDR3 DNA: TGTGCCAGCAGCTTACTATTCTCTGTTAACACCGGGGAGCTGTTTTTT. Protein: CASSLLFSVNTGELFF.

There are a few counts of this clonotype. The chain links TRBV20-1 to TRBJ2-5; D may be TRBD1 or TRBD2 (6 bases each). Per the germline V gene, CDR1 is DFQATT and CDR2 is SNEGSKA (reference sequence). The CDR3 has 15 amino acids. Trimming took 0 bases from V and 3 from J, leaving 14 bases between them. The CDR3 spells CSARDGGQEKETQYF. The CDR3 bases are TGCAGTGCTAGAGATGGGGGGCAGGAAAAAGAGACCCAGTACTTC.

This clonotype occurred a few times. This CDR3 is CASSPTPGSDNEQFF. The DNA for the CDR3 is TGTGCCAGCAGCCCCACCCCCGGGAGCGACAATGAGCAGTTCTTC. This sequence joins TRBV7-8 and TRBJ2-1; weak D call: TRBD2 (6 bases). Germline V gene data show CDR1 as SGHVS and CDR2 as FQNEAQ. V lost 5 bases and J 5 bases, leaving 16 bases between the germline ends. This CDR3 has 15 amino acids.

V gene TRBV5-1 combines with J gene TRBJ2-3, with D unresolved. The CDR3 loop spans 13 amino acids. Per germline, CDR1 SGHRS and CDR2 YFSETQ. V dropped 4 bases and J dropped 3 bases, with 9 bases sitting between them. The CDR3 protein is CASSLQTTDTQYF. Written as DNA, the CDR3 is TGCGCCAGCAGCCTCCAGACAACAGATACGCAGTATTTT.

V usage is TRBV15 and J usage is TRBJ2-2, with D perhaps TRBD1 (5 bases). With 0 bases removed from V and 6 bases from J, the gap between germline ends came to 23 bases. The germline V gene encodes CDR1 LNHNV and CDR2 YYDKDF (reference sequence). The CDR3 has 19 amino acids. This CDR3 is CATSREFDPGLGESGELFF. The CDR3 DNA reads TGTGCCACCAGCAGAGAATTTGACCCGGGCCTAGGGGAATCCGGGGAGCTGTTTTTT.

The genes are TRBV7-9 and TRBJ1-6; no reliable D call. CDR1 is SEHNR, CDR2 FQNEAQ, per germline (reference sequence). This CDR3 is 12 amino acids long. Trimming removed 11 bases from V and 6 bases from J, with 11 bases in between. As DNA, the CDR3 is TGTGCCGTTCAGGCTCGTAATTCACCCCTCCACTTT. Translating it yields CAVQARNSPLHF.

This clonotype was recorded a few times. This chain joins TRBV10-3 and TRBJ2-5; 13 bases align to TRBD2. This CDR3 has 16 residues. V shed 6 bases and J 7 bases; nucleotides not matched to a gene: 11. The germline gives CDR1 ENHRY, CDR2 SYGVKD. The CDR3 nucleotides read TGTGCCATCAGAGATCCCGGACTAGCGGGGGTACGGACCCAGTACTTC. It encodes CAIRDPGLAGVRTQYF.

Only a few counts were recorded for this clonotype. The chain couples TRBV6-5 to TRBJ1-1, with a possible D match to TRBD1 (6 bases). Trimming took 0 bases from V and 0 from J, leaving 11 bases between them. The CDR3 sequence is 16 residues long. The germline V gene encodes CDR1 MNHEY and CDR2 SVGAGI. The CDR3 loop reads CASSYSRQGMNTEAFF. For the CDR3, the DNA is TGTGCCAGCAGTTACTCGAGGCAGGGGATGAACACTGAAGCTTTCTTT.

Many counts were recorded for this clonotype. This chain links TRBV7-2 with TRBJ2-5; 14 bases are a match to TRBD2. From germline, CDR1 is SGHTA and CDR2 FQGNSA. V shed 5 bases, J shed 5 bases, and the junction held 7 bases outside the gene matches. This CDR3 has 16 residues. CDR3 sequence (DNA): TGTGCCAGCAGCCCCGTGACTAGCGGGGGGGCGGAGACCCAGTACTTC. Protein sequence: CASSPVTSGGAETQYF. The entire variable domain, with the rest obtained from reference TRBV7-2 and TRBJ2-5, is as follows: GAGVSQSPSNKVTEKGKDVELRCDPISGHTALYWYRQSLGQGLEFLIYFQGNSAPDKSGLPSDRFSAERTGGSVSTLTIQRTQQEDSAVYLCASSPVTSGGAETQYFGPGTRLLVL.

The rearrangement joins TRBV4-3 to TRBJ2-3; D may be TRBD1 (6 bases). With 4 bases removed from V and 6 bases from J, the gap between germline ends came to 14 bases. This CDR3 has 14 residues. Per the germline V gene, CDR1 is LGHNA and CDR2 is YSLEER. The CDR3 loop is CASSRWTDPDTQYF. The DNA of the CDR3 is TGCGCCAGCAGCCGTTGGACAGATCCCGATACGCAGTATTTT.

Ten or more counts support this clonotype. This sequence joins TRBV29-1 and TRBJ1-1, with a weak D call TRBD1 (6 bases). The CDR3 has 14 amino acids. Germline V lookup: CDR1 SQVTM, CDR2 ANQGSEA. Trimming stripped 6 bases from V and 5 bases from J, with 19 bases between. Here the CDR3 reads CSVDRTYPGTEAFF. Written as DNA, the CDR3 is TGCAGCGTCGACAGGACATACCCGGGAACTGAAGCTTTCTTT.

This clonotype occurred a few times. The chain carries TRBV30 and TRBJ2-2; possible D gene TRBD1, 6 bases. Germline CDR1 is GTSNPN and CDR2 is SVGIG (reference sequence). The CDR3 spans 15 residues. Trimming took off 2 bases at V and 4 bases at J, with 14 bases between the two ends. The CDR3 region is CAWSRGTLGTGELFF. The CDR3 region has the DNA TGTGCCTGGAGTAGAGGGACACTCGGCACCGGGGAGCTGTTTTTT.

The chain couples TRBV12-3 or TRBV12-4 to TRBJ2-3; weak D call: TRBD2 (5 bases). The CDR3 has 12 residues. With 6 bases removed from V and 8 bases from J, the gap between germline ends came to 12 bases. CDR3 protein: CASSTDYGTQYF. The DNA for the CDR3 is TGTGCCAGCAGCACTGACTACGGTACGCAGTATTTT.

In this sample, this clonotype turned up a few times. The chain couples TRBV12-3 or TRBV12-4 to TRBJ1-4; D is uncertain. This CDR3 contains 14 residues. Trimming shortened V by 6 bases and J by 0 bases, and 8 bases separated the two germline ends. The CDR3: CASSKSTTNEKLFF. The CDR3 nucleotides are TGTGCCAGCAGCAAATCTACAACTAATGAAAAACTGTTTTTT.

CDR3 nucleotides: TGTGCCAGCCGGGTCCCCCTGGACACCATATATTTT. Translated: CASRVPLDTIYF. The J gene is TRBJ1-3, the V gene TRBV6-1; no definite D call. Trimming removed 8 bases at V and 8 bases at J, with 13 bases between. Looked up from germline, CDR1 is MNHNS and CDR2 is SASEGT. The CDR3 runs to 12 residues.

This clonotype was seen ten or more times. The chain combines TRBV29-1 with TRBJ2-7; D may be TRBD1 (6 bases). Germline CDR1 reads SQVTM; CDR2 reads ANQGSEA. Deletions cut 7 bases from V and 1 base from J, with 14 bases between. The CDR3 has 13 amino acids. The CDR3, as DNA: TGCAGCGCGGTCCGGGACACTTCCTACGAGCAGTACTTC. It encodes CSAVRDTSYEQYF.

In this sample, this clonotype turned up a few times. This rearrangement joins TRBV12-3 or TRBV12-4 to TRBJ2-1; D is perhaps TRBD1 or TRBD2 (6 bases each). The CDR3 has 16 residues. V lost 4 bases and J 2 bases, leaving 15 bases between the germline ends. The CDR3 is CASSSSGSGAYNEQFF. CDR3 coding DNA: TGTGCCAGCAGTTCCAGCGGGTCAGGGGCCTACAATGAGCAGTTCTTC.

This clonotype was seen only a few times. V usage is TRBV5-1 and J usage is TRBJ1-4, with 7 bases fitting TRBD1. V lost 4 bases and J lost 7; bases outside the gene matches: 7. From germline, CDR1 is SGHRS and CDR2 YFSETQ. The CDR3 consists of 14 residues. The CDR3 sequence is CASSPRGGSEKLFF. CDR3 DNA sequence: TGCGCCAGCAGCCCCAGGGGGGGGAGTGAAAAACTGTTTTTT.

This clonotype was seen a handful of times. The CDR3 nucleotides read TGTGCCAGCAGTGCGGGGACCGGGTACGAGCAGTACTTC. This gives the protein CASSAGTGYEQYF. The J gene is TRBJ2-7, the V gene TRBV2; TRBD1 or TRBD2 may be the D gene (5 bases each). Germline-derived CDR1 and CDR2 are SNHLY and FYNNEI. The CDR3 extends over 13 amino acids. The V end was cut by 4 bases, the J end by 4 bases, with 11 bases between.

In this sample, this clonotype turned up a few times. A read error may be the cause here, since a much bigger clone is one base away. This rearrangement joins TRBV6-4 to TRBJ2-3, with 9 bases lining up with TRBD2. Germline V CDR1 and CDR2: MRHNA, SNTAGT. The CDR3 spans 14 residues. The CDR3 coding sequence is TGTGCCAGCAGGGCCGGGACTAGCAAAGATACGCAGTATTTT. Its protein product is CASRAGTSKDTQYF.